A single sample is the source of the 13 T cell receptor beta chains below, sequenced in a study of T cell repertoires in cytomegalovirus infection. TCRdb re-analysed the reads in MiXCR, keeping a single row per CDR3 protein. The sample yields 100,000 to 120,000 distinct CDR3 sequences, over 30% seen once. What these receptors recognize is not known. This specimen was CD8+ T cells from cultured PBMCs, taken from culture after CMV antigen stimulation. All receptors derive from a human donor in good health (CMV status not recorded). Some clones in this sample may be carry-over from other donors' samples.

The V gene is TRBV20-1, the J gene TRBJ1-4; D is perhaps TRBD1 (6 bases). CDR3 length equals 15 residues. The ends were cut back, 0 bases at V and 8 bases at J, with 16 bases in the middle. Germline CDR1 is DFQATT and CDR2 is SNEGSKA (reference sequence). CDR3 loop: CSARDLRRGGEKLFF. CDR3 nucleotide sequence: TGCAGTGCTAGAGATCTTCGCAGGGGAGGGGAAAAACTGTTTTTT.

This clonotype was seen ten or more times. The CDR3 nucleotides read TGTGCCAGCAGTTCCTCCCGGGACAGGGGGCGCCGGGGTGAAAAACTGTTTTTT. Protein sequence: CASSSSRDRGRRGEKLFF. This chain links TRBV28 with TRBJ1-4, with 12 bases matching TRBD1. Looked up from germline, CDR1 is MDHEN and CDR2 is SYDVKM. The trim removed 4 bases at V and 7 bases at J, leaving 13 bases unmatched. The length of the CDR3 is 18 residues.

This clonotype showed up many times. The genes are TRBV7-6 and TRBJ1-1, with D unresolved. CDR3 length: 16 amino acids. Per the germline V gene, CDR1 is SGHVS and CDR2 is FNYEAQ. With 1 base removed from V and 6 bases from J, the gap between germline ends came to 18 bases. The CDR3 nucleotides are TGTGCCAGCAGCTTAGAGCACGGACTGAACATCCCTGAAGCTTTCTTT. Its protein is CASSLEHGLNIPEAFF.

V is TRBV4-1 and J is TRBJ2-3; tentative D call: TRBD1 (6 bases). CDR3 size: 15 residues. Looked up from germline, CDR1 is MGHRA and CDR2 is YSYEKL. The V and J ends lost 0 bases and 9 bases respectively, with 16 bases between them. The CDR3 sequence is CASSQDSLLGGTQYF. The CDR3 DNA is TGCGCCAGCAGCCAAGACTCCCTACTTGGGGGCACGCAGTATTTT.

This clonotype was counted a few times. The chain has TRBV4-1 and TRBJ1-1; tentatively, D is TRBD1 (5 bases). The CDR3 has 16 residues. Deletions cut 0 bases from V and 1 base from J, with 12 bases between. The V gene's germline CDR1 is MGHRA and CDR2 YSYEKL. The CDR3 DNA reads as TGCGCCAGCAGCCAAGACGGCAGGGCCGGGAACACTGAAGCTTTCTTT. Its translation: CASSQDGRAGNTEAFF.

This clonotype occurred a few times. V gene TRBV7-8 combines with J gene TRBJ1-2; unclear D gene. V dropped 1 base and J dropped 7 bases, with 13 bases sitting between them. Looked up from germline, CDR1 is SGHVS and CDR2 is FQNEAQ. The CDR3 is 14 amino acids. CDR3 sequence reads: CASSLEEGLPGYTF. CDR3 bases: TGTGCCAGCAGCTTAGAAGAGGGTCTTCCTGGCTACACCTTC. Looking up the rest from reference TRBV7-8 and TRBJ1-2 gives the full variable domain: GAGVSQSPRYKVAKRGQDVALRCDPISGHVSLFWYQQALGQGPEFLTYFQNEAQLDKSGLPSDRFFAERPEGSVSTLKIQRTQQEDSAVYLCASSLEEGLPGYTFGSGTRLTVV.

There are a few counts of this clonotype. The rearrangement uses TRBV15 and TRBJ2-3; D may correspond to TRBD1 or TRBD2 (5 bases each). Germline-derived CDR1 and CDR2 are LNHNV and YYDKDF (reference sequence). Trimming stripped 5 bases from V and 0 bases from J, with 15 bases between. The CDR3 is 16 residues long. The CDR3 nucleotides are TGTGCCACCAGCCATAGGGACCGCGCTAGCACAGATACGCAGTATTTT. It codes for CATSHRDRASTDTQYF.

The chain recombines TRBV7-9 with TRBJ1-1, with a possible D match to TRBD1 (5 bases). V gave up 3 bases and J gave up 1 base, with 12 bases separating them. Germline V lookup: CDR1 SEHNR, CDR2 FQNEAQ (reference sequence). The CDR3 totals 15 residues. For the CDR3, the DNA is TGTGCCAGCAGCTTTCCACCCGGACAGAACACTGAAGCTTTCTTT. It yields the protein CASSFPPGQNTEAFF.

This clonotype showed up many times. The CDR3 here is CASSSTTARNQPQHF. The CDR3 region has the DNA TGTGCCAGCAGCTCGACGACAGCGAGGAATCAGCCCCAGCATTTT. The chain links TRBV7-9 to TRBJ1-5; maybe TRBD1 (5 bases). CDR3 length: 15 amino acids. The ends were cut back, 4 bases at V and 4 bases at J, with 14 bases in the middle. The germline CDR1 and CDR2 sequences are SEHNR and FQNEAQ (reference sequence).

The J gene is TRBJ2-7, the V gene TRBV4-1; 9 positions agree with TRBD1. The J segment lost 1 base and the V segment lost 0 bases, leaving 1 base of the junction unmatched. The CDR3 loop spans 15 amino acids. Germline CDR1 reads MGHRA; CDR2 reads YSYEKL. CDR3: CASSQDGTGSYEQYF. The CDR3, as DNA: TGCGCCAGCAGCCAAGATGGGACAGGGTCCTACGAGCAGTACTTC.

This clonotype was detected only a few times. The CDR3 nucleotides are TGTGCCAGCAGCACCCAGACAGGGATAGAGACCCAGTACTTC. Amino acid sequence: CASSTQTGIETQYF. The J gene is TRBJ2-5, the V gene TRBV7-9; 7 positions match TRBD1. Germline CDR1 SEHNR, CDR2 FQNEAQ (reference sequence). There are 14 residues in the CDR3. The V gene end was trimmed by 5 bases and the J gene end by 4 bases; junction bases not matched to a gene: 7. Variable domain in full (rest from reference TRBV7-9 and TRBJ2-5): DTGVSQNPRHKITKRGQNVTFRCDPISEHNRLYWYRQTLGQGPEFLTYFQNEAQLEKSRLLSDRFSAERPKGSFSTLEIQRTEQGDSAMYLCASSTQTGIETQYFGPGTRLLVL.

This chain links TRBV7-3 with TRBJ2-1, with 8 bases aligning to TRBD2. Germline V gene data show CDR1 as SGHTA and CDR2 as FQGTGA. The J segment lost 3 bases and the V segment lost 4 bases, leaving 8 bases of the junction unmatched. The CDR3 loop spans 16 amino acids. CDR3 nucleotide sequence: TGTGCCAGCAGCTCCAGCGGGGGTAACTACTACAATGAGCAGTTCTTC. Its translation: CASSSSGGNYYNEQFF.

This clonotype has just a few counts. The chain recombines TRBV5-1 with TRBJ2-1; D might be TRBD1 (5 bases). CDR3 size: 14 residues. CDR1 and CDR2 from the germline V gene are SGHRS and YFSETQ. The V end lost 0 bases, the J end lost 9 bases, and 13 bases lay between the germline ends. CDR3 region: CASSLDRGLGEQFF. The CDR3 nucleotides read TGCGCCAGCAGCTTGGATAGGGGTCTGGGTGAGCAGTTCTTC.